One TCR beta chain is described in this entry. What it binds is not known. This sample stems from a study of CD8 T cells in ankylosing spondylitis. Broader study findings: Earlier authors reported some of these motif variants in reactive arthritis synovial fluid and blood. One TCR beta motif, made up of roughly eight highly homologous variants, appeared characteristic of ankylosing spondylitis blood.

Trimming removed 3 bases at V and 3 bases at J, with 15 bases between. This CDR3 has 15 residues. Germline CDR1 KGHSH, CDR2 LQKENI. One entry per CDR3 protein, called by TCRdb with MiXCR from the 5' RACE reads. The sample gives around 140,000 distinct CDR3 sequences, under 20% of which show up once; about 33% is in the top ten. The V and J genes are TRBV18 and TRBJ2-7; D may be TRBD2 (7 bases). The sequenced material came from blood, either unsorted or a sorted T cell fraction (not recorded which). The sequence was obtained from a male donor with ankylosing spondylitis. The CDR3 nucleotides read TGTGCCAGCTCACCGATGGGGGGGCTCGGCTACGAGCAGTACTTC. This codes for CASSPMGGLGYEQYF.